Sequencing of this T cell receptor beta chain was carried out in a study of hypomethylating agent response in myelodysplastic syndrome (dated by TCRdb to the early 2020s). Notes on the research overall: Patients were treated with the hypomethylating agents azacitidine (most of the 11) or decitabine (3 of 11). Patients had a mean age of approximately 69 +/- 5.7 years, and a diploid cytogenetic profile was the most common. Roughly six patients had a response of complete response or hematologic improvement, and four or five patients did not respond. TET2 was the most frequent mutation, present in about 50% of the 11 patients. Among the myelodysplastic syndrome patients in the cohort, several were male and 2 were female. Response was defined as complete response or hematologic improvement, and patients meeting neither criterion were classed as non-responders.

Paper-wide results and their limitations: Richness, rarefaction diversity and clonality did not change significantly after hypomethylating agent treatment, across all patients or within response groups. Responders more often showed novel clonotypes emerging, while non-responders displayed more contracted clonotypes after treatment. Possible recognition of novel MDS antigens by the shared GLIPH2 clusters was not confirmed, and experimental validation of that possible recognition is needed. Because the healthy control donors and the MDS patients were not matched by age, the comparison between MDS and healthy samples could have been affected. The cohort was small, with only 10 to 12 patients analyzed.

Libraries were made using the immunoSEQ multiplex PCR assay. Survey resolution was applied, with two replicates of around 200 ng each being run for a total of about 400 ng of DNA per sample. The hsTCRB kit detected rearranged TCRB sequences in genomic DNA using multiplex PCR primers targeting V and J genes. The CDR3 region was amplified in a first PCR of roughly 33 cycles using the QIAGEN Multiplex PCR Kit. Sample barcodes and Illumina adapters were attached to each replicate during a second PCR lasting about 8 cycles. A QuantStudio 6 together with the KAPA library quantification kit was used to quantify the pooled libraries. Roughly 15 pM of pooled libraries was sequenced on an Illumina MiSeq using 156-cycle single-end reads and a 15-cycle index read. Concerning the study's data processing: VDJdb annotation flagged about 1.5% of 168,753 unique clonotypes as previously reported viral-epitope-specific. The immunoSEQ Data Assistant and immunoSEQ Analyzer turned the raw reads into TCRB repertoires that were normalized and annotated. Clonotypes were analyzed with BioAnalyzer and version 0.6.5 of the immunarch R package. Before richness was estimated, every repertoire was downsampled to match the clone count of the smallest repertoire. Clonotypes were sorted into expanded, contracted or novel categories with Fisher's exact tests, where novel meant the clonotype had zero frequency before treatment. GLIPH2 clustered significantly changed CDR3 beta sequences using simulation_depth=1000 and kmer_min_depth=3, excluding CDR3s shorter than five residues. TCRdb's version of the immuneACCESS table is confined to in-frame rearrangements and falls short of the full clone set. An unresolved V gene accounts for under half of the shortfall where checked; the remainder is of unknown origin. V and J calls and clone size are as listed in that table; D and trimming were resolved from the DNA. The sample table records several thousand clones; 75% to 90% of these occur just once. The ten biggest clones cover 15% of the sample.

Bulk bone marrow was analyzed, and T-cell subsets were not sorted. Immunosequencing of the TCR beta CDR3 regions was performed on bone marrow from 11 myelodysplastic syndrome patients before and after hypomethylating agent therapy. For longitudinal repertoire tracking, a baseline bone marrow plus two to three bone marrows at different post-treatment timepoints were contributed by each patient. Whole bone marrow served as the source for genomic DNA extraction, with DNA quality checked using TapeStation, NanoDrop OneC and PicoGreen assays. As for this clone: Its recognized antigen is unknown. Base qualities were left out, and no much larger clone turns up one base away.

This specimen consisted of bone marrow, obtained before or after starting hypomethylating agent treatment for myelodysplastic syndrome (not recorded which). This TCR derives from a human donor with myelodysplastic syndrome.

For the CDR3, the sequence is CASSLDRTGREQYF. The DNA reads TGTGCCAGCAGCTTAGACAGGACAGGGCGGGAGCAGTACTTC. Recombination linked TRBV11-2 to TRBJ2-7; 8 bases in the middle match TRBD1. Including cysteine and phenylalanine, the CDR3 has 14 amino acids. Only CDR3 DNA remains: 42 bases, in frame from the first base. Via the germline V gene, CDR1 is SGHAT and CDR2 FQNNGV. From V the trimming removes 0 bases and from J it removes 7 bases, while the gene matches leave 5 bases of the junction unaccounted for.